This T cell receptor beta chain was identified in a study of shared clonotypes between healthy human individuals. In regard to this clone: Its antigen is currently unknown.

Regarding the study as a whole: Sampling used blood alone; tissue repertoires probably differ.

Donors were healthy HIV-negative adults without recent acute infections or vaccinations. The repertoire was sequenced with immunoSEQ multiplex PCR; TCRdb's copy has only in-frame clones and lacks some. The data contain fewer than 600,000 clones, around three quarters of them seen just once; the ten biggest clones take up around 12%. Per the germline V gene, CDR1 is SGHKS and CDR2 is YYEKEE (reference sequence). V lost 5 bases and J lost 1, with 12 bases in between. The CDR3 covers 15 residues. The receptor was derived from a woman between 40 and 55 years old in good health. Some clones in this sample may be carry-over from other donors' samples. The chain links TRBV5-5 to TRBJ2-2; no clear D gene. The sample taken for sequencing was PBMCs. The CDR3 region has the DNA TGTGCCAGCAGTTCTCCCTCCCGGAACACCGGGGAGCTGTTTTTT. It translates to CASSSPSRNTGELFF.